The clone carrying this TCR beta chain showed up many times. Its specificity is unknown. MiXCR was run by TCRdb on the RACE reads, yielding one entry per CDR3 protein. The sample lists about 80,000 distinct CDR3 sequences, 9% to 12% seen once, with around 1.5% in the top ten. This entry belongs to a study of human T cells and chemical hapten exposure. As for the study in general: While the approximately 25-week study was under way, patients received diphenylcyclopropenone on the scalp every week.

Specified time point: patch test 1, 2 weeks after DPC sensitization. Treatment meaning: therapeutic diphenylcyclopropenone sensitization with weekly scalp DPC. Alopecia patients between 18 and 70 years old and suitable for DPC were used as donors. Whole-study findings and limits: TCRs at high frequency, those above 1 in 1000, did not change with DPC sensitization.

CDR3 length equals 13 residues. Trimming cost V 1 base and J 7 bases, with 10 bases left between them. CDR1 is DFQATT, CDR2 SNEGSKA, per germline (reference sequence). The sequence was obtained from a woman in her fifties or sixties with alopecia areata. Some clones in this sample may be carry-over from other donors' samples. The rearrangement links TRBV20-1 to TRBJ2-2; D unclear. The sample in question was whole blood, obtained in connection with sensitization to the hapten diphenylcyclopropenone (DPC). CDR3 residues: CSARGLLGGELFF. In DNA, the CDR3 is TGCAGTGCTAGAGGGTTATTGGGCGGGGAGCTGTTTTTT.